This T cell receptor beta chain was recovered during a study of T cell repertoires in cytomegalovirus infection (dated by TCRdb to 2018 to 2020). About the investigation overall: Because public TCR beta signatures pointed to carriage of CMV infection together with the matching HLA type, the HLA type of each donor mattered for the analysis.

Sequencing used an Illumina HiSeq 1500. TCRdb redid the processing of the public reads, applying fastp at Q25 and MiXCR, and retained in-frame beta chains. Rows are unified per CDR3 protein, each entry keeping the most common DNA and genes. The sample has about 160,000 distinct CDR3 sequences on record, roughly a sixth of them singletons. About 17% of the sample comes from the top ten. CDR3 length: 11 amino acids, cysteine to phenylalanine. CDR3 DNA only is kept here, 33 bases in frame from base 1. The germline V gene gives CDR1 as MDHEN and CDR2 as SYDVKM. The V end loses 3 bases and the J end loses 8 bases, and a stretch of 7 bases separates them. Study-level results and caveats: The ex vivo response was dominated by HLA-C-restricted CMV-specific TCR beta clonotypes, which also provided the single most frequent clonotype in two of eight donors. Cumulative frequency of public TCR beta family members discriminated carriers of CMV infection plus the relevant HLA type in this cohort and an independent roughly 330-donor cohort.

This clonotype was detected only a few times. The antigen it binds to is not known. There are no base qualities to consult, and no much larger clone falls within one base. The specimen sequenced was CD8+ T cells from PBMCs. The sequence derives from a human donor in good health (CMV status not recorded). Some clones in this sample may be carry-over from other donors' samples. The V and J genes are TRBV28 and TRBJ1-2; the D gene remains uncertain. The DNA sequence is given as TGTGCCAGCAGTTTTAATCAGGGCTACACCTTC. Its protein product is CASSFNQGYTF.